This T cell receptor (beta chain) was found in a study of CD8 T cells in ankylosing spondylitis. 5'-RACE, quantitative and with molecular barcodes, yielded the TCR beta libraries. TCRdb reprocessed the 5' RACE reads with MiXCR, giving one entry per CDR3 protein. The sample lists some 340,000 distinct CDR3 sequences; around 15% were seen once. Findings and limits, study-wide: A motif in TCR beta, a set of eight highly homologous variants, appeared characteristic of ankylosing spondylitis blood. From matched ankylosing spondylitis synovial fluid, disease-linked clones were reportedly recovered at significantly enriched levels. Past studies reported some motif variants in reactive arthritis synovial fluid and blood.

V was clipped by 3 bases and J by 7 bases; unmatched bases: 4. Germline-derived CDR1 and CDR2 are SGHRS and YFSETQ. CDR3 length: 13 residues. This clonotype was observed a few times. Its antigen is unknown. V gene TRBV5-1 combines with J gene TRBJ2-1, with 7 bases that match TRBD1. The TCR originated in a male donor with ankylosing spondylitis or in good health (not recorded which). Sequencing was performed on blood, either unsorted or a sorted T cell fraction (not recorded which). The CDR3 region is CASSSTGENEQFF. The CDR3 DNA sequence: TGCGCCAGCAGCTCCACAGGGGAAAATGAGCAGTTCTTC.